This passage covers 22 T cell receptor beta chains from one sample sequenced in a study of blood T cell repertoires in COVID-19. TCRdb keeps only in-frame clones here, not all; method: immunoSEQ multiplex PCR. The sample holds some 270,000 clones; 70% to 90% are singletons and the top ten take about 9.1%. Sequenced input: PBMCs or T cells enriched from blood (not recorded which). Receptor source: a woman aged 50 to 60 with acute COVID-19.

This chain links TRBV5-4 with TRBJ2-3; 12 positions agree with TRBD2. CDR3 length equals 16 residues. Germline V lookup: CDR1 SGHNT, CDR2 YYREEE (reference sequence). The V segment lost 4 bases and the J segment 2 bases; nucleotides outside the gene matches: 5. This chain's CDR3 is CASSPGTSGSTDTQYF. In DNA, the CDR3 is TGTGCCAGCAGCCCGGGGACTAGCGGGTCCACAGATACGCAGTATTTT.

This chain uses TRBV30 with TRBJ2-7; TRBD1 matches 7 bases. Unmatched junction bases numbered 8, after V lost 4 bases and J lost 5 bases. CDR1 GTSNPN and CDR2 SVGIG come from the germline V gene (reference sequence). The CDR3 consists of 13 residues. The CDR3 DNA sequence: TGTGCCTGGAACAGGGGAGTAGGGAACGAGCAGTACTTC. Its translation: CAWNRGVGNEQYF.

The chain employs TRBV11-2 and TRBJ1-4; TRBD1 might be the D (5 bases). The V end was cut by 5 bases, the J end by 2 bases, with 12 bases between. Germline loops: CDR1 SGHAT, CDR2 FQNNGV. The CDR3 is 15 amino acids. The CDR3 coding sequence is TGTGCCAGCAGCCCCGGGGGGTTCACTAATGAAAAACTGTTTTTT. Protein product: CASSPGGFTNEKLFF.

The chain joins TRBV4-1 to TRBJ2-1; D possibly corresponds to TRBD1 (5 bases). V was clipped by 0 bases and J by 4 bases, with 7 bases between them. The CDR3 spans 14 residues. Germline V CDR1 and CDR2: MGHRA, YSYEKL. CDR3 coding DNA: TGCGCCAGCAGCCAAGAGGACACGTACAATGAGCAGTTCTTC. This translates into CASSQEDTYNEQFF.

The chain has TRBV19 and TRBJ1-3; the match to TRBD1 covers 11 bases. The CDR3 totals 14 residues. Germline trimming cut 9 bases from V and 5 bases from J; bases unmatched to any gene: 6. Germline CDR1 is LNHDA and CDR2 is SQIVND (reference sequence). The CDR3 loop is CASSGTGGRNTIYF. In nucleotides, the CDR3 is TGTGCCAGCTCCGGGACAGGGGGGAGAAACACCATATATTTT.

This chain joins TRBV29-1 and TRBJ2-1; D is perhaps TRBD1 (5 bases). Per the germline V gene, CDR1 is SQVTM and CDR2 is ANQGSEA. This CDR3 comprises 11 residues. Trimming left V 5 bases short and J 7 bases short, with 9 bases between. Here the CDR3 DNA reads TGCAGCGTTCCAGGGCCGAATGAGCAGTTCTTC. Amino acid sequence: CSVPGPNEQFF.

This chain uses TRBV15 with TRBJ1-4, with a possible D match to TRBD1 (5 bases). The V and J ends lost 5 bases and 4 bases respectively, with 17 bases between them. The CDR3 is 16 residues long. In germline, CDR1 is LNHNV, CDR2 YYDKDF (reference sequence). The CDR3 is CATSLVAGPHNEKLFF. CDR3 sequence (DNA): TGTGCCACCAGCCTAGTCGCGGGACCGCATAATGAAAAACTGTTTTTT. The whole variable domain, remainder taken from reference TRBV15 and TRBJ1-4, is DAMVIQNPRYQVTQFGKPVTLSCSQTLNHNVMYWYQQKSSQAPKLLFHYYDKDFNNEADTPDNFQSRRPNTSFCFLDIRSPGLGDTAMYLCATSLVAGPHNEKLFFGSGTQLSVL.

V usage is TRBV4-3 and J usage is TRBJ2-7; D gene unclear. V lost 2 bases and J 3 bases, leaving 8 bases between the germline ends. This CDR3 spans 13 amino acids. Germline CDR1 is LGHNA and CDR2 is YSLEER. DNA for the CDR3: TGCGCCAGCAGCCAATCTCCAGGCTACGAGCAGTACTTC. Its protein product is CASSQSPGYEQYF.

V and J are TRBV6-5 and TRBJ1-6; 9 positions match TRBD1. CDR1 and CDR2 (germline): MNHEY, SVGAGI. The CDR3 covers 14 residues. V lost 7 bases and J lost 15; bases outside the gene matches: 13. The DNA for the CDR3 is TGTGCCAGCACAGCGCCTGTGACAGGGGGTCTCCTCCACTTT. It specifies CASTAPVTGGLLHF.

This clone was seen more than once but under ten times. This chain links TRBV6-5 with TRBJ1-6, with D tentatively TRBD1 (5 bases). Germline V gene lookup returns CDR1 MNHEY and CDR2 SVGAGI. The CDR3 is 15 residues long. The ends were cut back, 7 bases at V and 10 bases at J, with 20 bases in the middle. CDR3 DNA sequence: TGTGCCAGCACCATGTATGGCCAGGGTCAGTCACCCCTCCACTTT. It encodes CASTMYGQGQSPLHF.

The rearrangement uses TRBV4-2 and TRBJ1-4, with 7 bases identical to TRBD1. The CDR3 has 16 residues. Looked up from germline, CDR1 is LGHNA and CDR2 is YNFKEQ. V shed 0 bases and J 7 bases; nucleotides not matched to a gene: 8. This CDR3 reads CASSQDRGGEGEKLFF. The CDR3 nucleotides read TGTGCCAGCAGCCAAGATAGAGGGGGCGAGGGTGAAAAACTGTTTTTT.

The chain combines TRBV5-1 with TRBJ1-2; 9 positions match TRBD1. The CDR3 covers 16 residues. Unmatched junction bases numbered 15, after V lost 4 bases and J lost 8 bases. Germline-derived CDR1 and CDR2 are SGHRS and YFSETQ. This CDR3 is CASSPDRDRELGGYTF. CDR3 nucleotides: TGCGCCAGCAGCCCGGACCGGGACAGGGAGTTAGGCGGCTACACCTTC. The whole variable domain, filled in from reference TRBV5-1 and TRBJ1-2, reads KAGVTQTPRYLIKTRGQQVTLSCSPISGHRSVSWYQQTPGQGLQFLFEYFSETQRNKGNFPGRFSGRQFSNSRSEMNVSTLELGDSALYLCASSPDRDRELGGYTFGSGTRLTVV.

This CDR3 reads CASSSTERDRGVRIGNQPQHF. In DNA, the CDR3 is TGTGCCAGCAGCTCCACAGAGAGGGACAGGGGAGTCAGAATCGGCAATCAGCCCCAGCATTTT. The gene calls are TRBV7-8 and TRBJ1-5, with 10 bases matching TRBD1. Germline loops: CDR1 SGHVS, CDR2 FQNEAQ. The CDR3 runs 21 residues. V shed 4 bases, J shed 2 bases, and the junction held 20 bases outside the gene matches.

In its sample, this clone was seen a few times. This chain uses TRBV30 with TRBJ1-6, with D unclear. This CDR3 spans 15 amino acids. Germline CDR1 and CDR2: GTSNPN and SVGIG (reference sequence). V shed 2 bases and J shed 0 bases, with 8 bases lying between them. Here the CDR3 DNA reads TGTGCCTGGAGTCGGGAGAGCTCCTATAATTCACCCCTCCACTTT. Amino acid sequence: CAWSRESSYNSPLHF. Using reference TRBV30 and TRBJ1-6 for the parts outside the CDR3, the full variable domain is SQTIHQWPATLVQPVGSPLSLECTVEGTSNPNLYWYRQAAGRGLQLLFYSVGIGQISSEVPQNLSASRPQDRQFILSSKKLLLSDSGFYLCAWSRESSYNSPLHFGNGTRLTVT.

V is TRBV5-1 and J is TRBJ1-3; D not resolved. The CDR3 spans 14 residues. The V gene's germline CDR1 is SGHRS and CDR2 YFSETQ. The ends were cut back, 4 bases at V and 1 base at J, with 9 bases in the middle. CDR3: CASSPAGSGNTIYF. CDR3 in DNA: TGCGCCAGCAGCCCCGCCGGGTCTGGAAACACCATATATTTT.

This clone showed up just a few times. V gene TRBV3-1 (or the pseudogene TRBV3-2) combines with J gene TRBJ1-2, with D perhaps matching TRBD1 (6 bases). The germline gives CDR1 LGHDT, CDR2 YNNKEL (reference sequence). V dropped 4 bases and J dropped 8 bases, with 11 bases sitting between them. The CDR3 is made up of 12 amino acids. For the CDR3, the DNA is TGTGCCAGCAGCCCGACAGGAAGCGGCTACACCTTC. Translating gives CASSPTGSGYTF.

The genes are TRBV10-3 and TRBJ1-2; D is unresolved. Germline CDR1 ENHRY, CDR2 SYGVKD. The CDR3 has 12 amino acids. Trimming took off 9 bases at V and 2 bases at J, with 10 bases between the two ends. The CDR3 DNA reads TGTGCCATGGGTGGAGTGAACTATGGCTACACCTTC. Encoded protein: CAMGGVNYGYTF.

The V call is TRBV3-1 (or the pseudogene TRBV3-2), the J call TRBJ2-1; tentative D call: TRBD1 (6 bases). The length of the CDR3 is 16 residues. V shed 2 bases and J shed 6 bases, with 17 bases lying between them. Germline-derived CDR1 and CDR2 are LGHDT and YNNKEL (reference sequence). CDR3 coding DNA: TGTGCCAGCAGCCAAAGAGGAGCGAGAGGGGGCAATGAGCAGTTCTTC. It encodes CASSQRGARGGNEQFF.

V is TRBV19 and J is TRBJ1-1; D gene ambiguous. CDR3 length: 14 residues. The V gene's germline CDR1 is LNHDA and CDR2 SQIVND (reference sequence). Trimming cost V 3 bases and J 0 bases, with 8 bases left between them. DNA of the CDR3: TGTGCCAGTAGTATTACCCCTATGAACACTGAAGCTTTCTTT. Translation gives CASSITPMNTEAFF.

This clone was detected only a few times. Here the CDR3 reads CASSKSGTSGYYEQYF. The CDR3 nucleotides read TGTGCCAGTAGTAAATCCGGGACTAGCGGATATTACGAGCAGTACTTC. This sequence joins TRBV19 and TRBJ2-7; 11 bases fit TRBD2. V lost 4 bases, J lost 4 bases, and 9 bases stayed unmatched. Germline assignment: CDR1 LNHDA and CDR2 SQIVND (reference sequence). The CDR3 contains 16 residues.

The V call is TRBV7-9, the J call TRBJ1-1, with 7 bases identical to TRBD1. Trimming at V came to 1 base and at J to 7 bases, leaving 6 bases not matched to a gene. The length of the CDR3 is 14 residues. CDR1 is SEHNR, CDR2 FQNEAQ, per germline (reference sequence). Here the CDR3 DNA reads TGTGCCAGCAGCTTAGAAGGGGGCGCAAGTGAAGCTTTCTTT. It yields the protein CASSLEGGASEAFF.

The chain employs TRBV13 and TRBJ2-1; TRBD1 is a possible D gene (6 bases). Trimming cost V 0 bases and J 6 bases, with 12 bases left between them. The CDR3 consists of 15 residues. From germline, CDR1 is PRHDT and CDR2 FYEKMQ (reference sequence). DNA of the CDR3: TGTGCCAGCAGCTTAGGCGCAGGGGTCGTCAATGAGCAGTTCTTC. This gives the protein CASSLGAGVVNEQFF.